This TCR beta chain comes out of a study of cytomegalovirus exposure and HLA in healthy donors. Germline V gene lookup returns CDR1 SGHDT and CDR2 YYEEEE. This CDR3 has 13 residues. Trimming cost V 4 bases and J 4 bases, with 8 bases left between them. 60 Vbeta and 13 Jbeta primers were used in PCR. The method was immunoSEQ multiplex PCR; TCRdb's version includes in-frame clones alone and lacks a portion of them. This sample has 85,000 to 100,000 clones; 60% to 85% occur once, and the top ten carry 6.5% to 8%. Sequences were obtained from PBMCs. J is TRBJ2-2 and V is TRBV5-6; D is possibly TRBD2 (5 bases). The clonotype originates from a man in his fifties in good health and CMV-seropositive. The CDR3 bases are TGTGCCAGCAGCCCCCTAGCCACCGGGGAGCTGTTTTTT. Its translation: CASSPLATGELFF.